These T cell receptor beta chains were read from a single sample in a study of T cell responses to AZD1222 COVID-19 vaccine. Libraries were prepared by immunoSEQ multiplex PCR; TCRdb keeps only in-frame clonotypes and omits some of them. Among 85,000 to 90,000 clones listed, roughly 88% were seen once. The sample was peripheral blood, taken on day 0 of AZD1222 vaccination. All receptors come from an adult in good health. Both conserved end residues are part of each CDR3.

v_gene | CDR3aa
TRBV27 | CASSFGTHTEAFF
TRBV19 | CASSIATGTGFTNYGYTF
TRBV4-1 | CASSLYETAGQPQHF
TRBV7-3 | CASSAGTGLEQYF
TRBV19 | CASSGRADEQYF
TRBV27 | CASSPLQGAGEQYF
TRBV5-8 | CASSWTWREPPDTQYF
TRBV5-5 | CASSLDRGNTEAFF
TRBV4-3 | CASSQDRAGAPQPQHF
TRBV19 | CASRLDRASYNEQFF
TRBV28 | CASRVLYGYTF
TRBV7-8 | CASSSRQGASNEQFF
TRBV10-3 | CAISVGTGAGEKLFF
TRBV9 | CASSVGTENTGELFF
TRBV13 | CASSPRTSGKGNEQFF
TRBV6-2/TRBV6-3 | CASSKRLAGGRTDTQYF
TRBV15 | CATSDQNKQFF
TRBV10-3 | CAISDWGGDGKHEQFF
TRBV7-9 | CASSSPIPSGSPYEQYF
TRBV5-1 | CASRETGNYGYTF
TRBV6-5 | CASSRLGQSYGYTF
TRBV5-1 | CASSLVGVGGGQPQHF
TRBV27 | CASSPYGGGTQETQYF
TRBV23-1 | CARTGLPSSYNSPLHF
TRBV28 | CASTTTGNQPQHF
TRBV7-9 | CASSSGVGGIAEQYF
TRBV6-1 | CASSGQGGILNTEAFF
TRBV2 | CASSDSRADTQYF
TRBV30 | CAWSEGATNEKLFF
TRBV30 | CAWSRTGYGYTF